Shown below are 25 T cell receptor beta chains from a single sample sequenced in a study of blood T cell repertoires in COVID-19. Profiled with immunoSEQ multiplex PCR; TCRdb holds only in-frame clones, not every one. The sample comprises about 140,000 clones, 82% of which are singletons, and roughly 4% rests with the top ten. The sample taken for sequencing was peripheral blood. The receptor set was obtained from a woman older than 75 with acute or convalescent COVID-19.

V is TRBV19 and J is TRBJ1-5; D is perhaps TRBD1 (5 bases). V shed 0 bases and J shed 6 bases, with 15 bases lying between them. The CDR3 length is 16 residues. CDR1 and CDR2 (germline): LNHDA, SQIVND (reference sequence). For the CDR3, the DNA is TGTGCCAGTAGTATAGAAGGACTAGGGGTCGGTCAGCCCCAGCATTTT. The encoded protein is CASSIEGLGVGQPQHF.

V usage is TRBV19 and J usage is TRBJ1-1; D gene uncertain. Germline values: CDR1 LNHDA, CDR2 SQIVND (reference sequence). This CDR3 has 13 residues. V was cut by 3 bases and J by 3 bases, with 8 bases left in between. Here the CDR3 DNA reads TGTGCCAGTAGTATGGATCGGGACACTGAAGCTTTCTTT. It is translated as CASSMDRDTEAFF.

The chain links TRBV3-1 (or the pseudogene TRBV3-2) to TRBJ2-7; 10 bases line up with TRBD2. The trim removed 1 base at V and 0 bases at J, leaving 15 bases unmatched. The CDR3 has 20 amino acids. Germline CDR1 LGHDT, CDR2 YNNKEL (reference sequence). DNA of the CDR3: TGTGCCAGCAGCCAAGGCCCCGCTCTAGCGGGAGACACGAGCTCCTACGAGCAGTACTTC. It is translated as CASSQGPALAGDTSSYEQYF.

The genes are TRBV6-4 and TRBJ2-3, with D uncertain. V shed 1 base and J shed 6 bases, with 8 bases lying between them. The CDR3 extends over 13 amino acids. Germline V CDR1 and CDR2: MRHNA, SNTAGT. DNA of the CDR3: TGTGCCAGCAGTGACTTGTCCGGGGATACGCAGTATTTT. Amino acid sequence: CASSDLSGDTQYF.

The chain joins TRBV27 to TRBJ2-3; D is uncertain. The length of the CDR3 is 15 residues. CDR1 MNHEY and CDR2 SMNVEV come from the germline V gene (reference sequence). V lost 5 bases, J lost 1 base, and 13 bases lay in between. CDR3 sequence reads: CASSNPRVGTDTQYF. The DNA of the CDR3 is TGTGCCAGCAGTAACCCCCGGGTAGGCACAGATACGCAGTATTTT.

V usage is TRBV10-3 and J usage is TRBJ1-3, with D tentatively TRBD1 (6 bases). This CDR3 has 15 residues. The germline V gene has CDR1 ENHRY and CDR2 SYGVKD. V gave up 0 bases and J gave up 4 bases, with 10 bases separating them. The CDR3 DNA reads TGTGCCATCAGTGAGTCCCCAGGGGCGGGAAACACCATATATTTT. It codes for CAISESPGAGNTIYF.

Written as DNA, the CDR3 is TGTGCCAGCAGCAAAAGAAAATCAGGGGTGAACTATGGCTACACCTTC. This translates into CASSKRKSGVNYGYTF. The chain employs TRBV21-1 and TRBJ1-2; the DNA was not used to check the table's D call, TRBD1. TRBV21-1 counts as a pseudogene. The CDR3 has 16 residues.

The rearrangement joins TRBV6-6 to TRBJ2-7; TRBD1 is a possible D gene (5 bases). Per germline, CDR1 MNHNY and CDR2 SVGAGI (reference sequence). V was pared by 6 bases and J by 5 bases, with 17 bases between. The CDR3 totals 14 residues. The CDR3, as DNA: TGTGCCAGCAGCGGTTGGCAGGGTCCCGACGAGCAGTACTTC. It encodes CASSGWQGPDEQYF.

This chain connects TRBV6-5 to TRBJ1-6; D unresolved. Germline V gene data show CDR1 as MNHEY and CDR2 as SVGAGI. V lost 2 bases, J lost 9 bases, and 8 bases lay in between. The CDR3 spans 13 residues. CDR3 DNA: TGTGCCAGCAGTTACGGTGGTAGTTCACCCCTCCACTTT. Translated: CASSYGGSSPLHF.

The V and J genes are TRBV2 and TRBJ1-5; 10 positions match TRBD1. Germline-derived CDR1 and CDR2 are SNHLY and FYNNEI. The CDR3 runs to 15 residues. Trimming removed 6 bases from V and 2 bases from J; junction bases left unmatched: 4. This CDR3 reads CASRWTGGGNQPQHF. The CDR3 bases are TGTGCCAGCAGGTGGACAGGGGGTGGCAATCAGCCCCAGCATTTT.

CDR3 sequence (DNA): TGTGCCAGCTCAACTCAAGAGACCCAGTACTTC. Translating it yields CASSTQETQYF. V usage is TRBV18 and J usage is TRBJ2-5; D unclear. The CDR3 has 11 amino acids. Trimming cost V 5 bases and J 2 bases, with 3 bases left between them. Germline CDR1 is KGHSH and CDR2 is LQKENI.

This chain uses TRBV2 with TRBJ2-1; no definite D call. The CDR3 runs 14 residues. Per germline, CDR1 SNHLY and CDR2 FYNNEI. V was pared by 7 bases and J by 7 bases, with 17 bases between. The CDR3 here is CASNTASGLNEQFF. The DNA for the CDR3 is TGTGCCAGCAATACGGCTAGTGGATTGAATGAGCAGTTCTTC.

The chain uses TRBV7-9 and TRBJ2-4, with 8 bases that match TRBD2. The J segment lost 8 bases and the V segment lost 1 base, leaving 7 bases of the junction unmatched. Per the germline V gene, CDR1 is SEHNR and CDR2 is FQNEAQ (reference sequence). The CDR3 contains 15 residues. The CDR3 reads CASSLVGLGGDIQYF. The CDR3 DNA reads as TGTGCCAGCAGCTTAGTGGGACTAGGAGGGGACATTCAGTACTTC.

The chain links TRBV10-3 to TRBJ1-6, with D possibly TRBD1 on 5 matching bases. Trimming removed 11 bases from V and 9 bases from J, with 20 bases in between. Germline V lookup: CDR1 ENHRY, CDR2 SYGVKD. The CDR3 has 14 amino acids. CDR3 amino acids: CAVQWGEWGSPLHF. The DNA of the CDR3 is TGTGCCGTGCAATGGGGGGAATGGGGTTCACCCCTCCACTTT.

The chain carries TRBV6-1 and TRBJ1-4, with D unclear. Trimming stripped 3 bases from V and 6 bases from J, with 8 bases between. The CDR3 covers 13 residues. Germline CDR1 MNHNS, CDR2 SASEGT. The CDR3 here is CASSDTSDEKLFF. The CDR3 region has the DNA TGTGCCAGCAGTGACACCAGCGATGAAAAACTGTTTTTT.

Here the CDR3 reads CAWSLYGTKSVGETQYF. The CDR3 bases are TGTGCCTGGAGTCTGTACGGCACGAAGAGTGTCGGGGAGACCCAGTACTTC. The V and J genes are TRBV30 and TRBJ2-5; D is uncertain. V was pared by 2 bases and J by 5 bases, with 24 bases between. Germline CDR1 GTSNPN, CDR2 SVGIG (reference sequence). This CDR3 is built from 17 residues.

The chain joins TRBV9 to TRBJ1-3; 7 nucleotides agree with TRBD1. Germline CDR1 is SGDLS and CDR2 is YYNGEE. V lost 3 bases, J lost 0 bases, and 6 bases stayed unmatched. The CDR3 length is 16 residues. The CDR3 bases are TGTGCCAGCAGCGGCCCGGGACAGTTCTCTGGAAACACCATATATTTT. Translated: CASSGPGQFSGNTIYF.

This clone was counted between two and nine times. The CDR3 reads CASSARQARLNTEAFF. DNA for the CDR3: TGCGCCAGCAGCGCACGACAGGCGCGCTTGAACACTGAAGCTTTCTTT. The genes are TRBV4-1 and TRBJ1-1; D perhaps matches TRBD1 (6 bases). Germline V gives CDR1 MGHRA, CDR2 YSYEKL. V was cut by 5 bases and J by 0 bases, with 16 bases left in between. This CDR3 comprises 16 residues.

The chain carries TRBV5-6 and TRBJ2-3, with D tentatively TRBD1 (6 bases). V lost 4 bases and J 0 bases, leaving 18 bases between the germline ends. The CDR3 is 17 residues long. From germline, CDR1 is SGHDT and CDR2 YYEEEE. This chain's CDR3 is CASSPRAGGPSTDTQYF. The CDR3 coding sequence is TGTGCCAGCAGCCCCCGAGCTGGGGGCCCTAGCACAGATACGCAGTATTTT.

The DNA for the CDR3 is TGTGCCAGCAGCCAAGATTCGGCAGGGGGCAATCAGCCCCAGCATTTT. Translated, it gives CASSQDSAGGNQPQHF. V and J are TRBV3-1 (or the pseudogene TRBV3-2) and TRBJ1-5; D perhaps matches TRBD1 (6 bases). The V gene lost 0 bases and the J gene lost 2 bases, with 11 bases spanning the gap. The CDR3 consists of 16 residues. CDR1 and CDR2 (germline): LGHDT, YNNKEL (reference sequence).

The table lists this clone with a few counts. The chain has TRBV2 and TRBJ2-5, with 7 bases lining up with TRBD2. The junction had 2 bases not matched to a gene; V was cut back by 10 bases and J by 3 bases. The CDR3 covers 11 residues. The germline gives CDR1 SNHLY, CDR2 FYNNEI. Here the CDR3 reads CATRGEETQYF. As DNA, the CDR3 is TGTGCCACCCGGGGGGAAGAGACCCAGTACTTC.

CDR3 coding DNA: TGCGCCAGCAGTGGGACAGGGATCCCCCTAGGCAATCAGCCCCAGCATTTT. The encoded protein is CASSGTGIPLGNQPQHF. The rearrangement uses TRBV10-2 and TRBJ1-5; 8 nucleotides match TRBD1. Germline V gives CDR1 WSHSY, CDR2 SAAADI. Trimming removed 4 bases from V and 2 bases from J; junction bases left unmatched: 10. CDR3 length: 17 residues.

The chain recombines TRBV6-5 with TRBJ1-3; the D gene is possibly TRBD1 (5 bases). Germline-derived CDR1 and CDR2 are MNHEY and SVGAGI. There are 14 residues in the CDR3. Trimming shortened V by 2 bases and J by 5 bases, and 10 bases separated the two germline ends. The CDR3 DNA sequence: TGTGCCAGCAGTTACAGTGACAGCCGAAACACCATATATTTT. This translates into CASSYSDSRNTIYF.

V gene TRBV28 combines with J gene TRBJ1-6; 9 bases match TRBD1. Trimming at V came to 6 bases and at J to 6 bases, leaving 6 bases not matched to a gene. Germline V gives CDR1 MDHEN, CDR2 SYDVKM. The CDR3 is 15 amino acids. The CDR3 nucleotides are TGTGCCAGCAGACTAACAGGGGGCTCTAATTCACCCCTCCACTTT. The encoded protein is CASRLTGGSNSPLHF.

The V call is TRBV4-2, the J call TRBJ2-7; TRBD1 is a possible D gene (5 bases). Germline V gene sequence: CDR1 LGHNA, CDR2 YNFKEQ. The CDR3 is 15 amino acids. Between the trimmed V and J ends, which lost 0 bases and 0 bases, there was a span of 9 bases. The CDR3 spells CASSQEWGSSYEQYF. Here the CDR3 DNA reads TGTGCCAGCAGCCAAGAATGGGGCAGCTCCTACGAGCAGTACTTC.